This T cell receptor beta chain comes out of a study of T cell changes during pregnancy in multiple sclerosis. Sequencing was performed with immunoSEQ multiplex PCR; in TCRdb, only in-frame clones are kept and a portion is missing. The sample lists 30,000 to 35,000 clones, more than 75% occurring once. V was shortened by 5 bases and J by 0 bases, with 13 bases between the two germline ends. CDR1 and CDR2 from the germline V gene are MRHNA and SNTAGT. The CDR3 covers 15 residues. The chain carries TRBV6-4 and TRBJ1-1, with a possible D match to TRBD1 (5 bases). The source material was CD4+ T cells from peripheral blood mononuclear cells, sampled in the second trimester of pregnancy. This clonotype was obtained from a female donor in good health, enrolled as a control in a pregnancy study. CDR3 amino acids: CASSPGGNLNTEAFF. In DNA form, the CDR3 reads TGTGCCAGCAGTCCCGGGGGTAACTTGAACACTGAAGCTTTCTTT.